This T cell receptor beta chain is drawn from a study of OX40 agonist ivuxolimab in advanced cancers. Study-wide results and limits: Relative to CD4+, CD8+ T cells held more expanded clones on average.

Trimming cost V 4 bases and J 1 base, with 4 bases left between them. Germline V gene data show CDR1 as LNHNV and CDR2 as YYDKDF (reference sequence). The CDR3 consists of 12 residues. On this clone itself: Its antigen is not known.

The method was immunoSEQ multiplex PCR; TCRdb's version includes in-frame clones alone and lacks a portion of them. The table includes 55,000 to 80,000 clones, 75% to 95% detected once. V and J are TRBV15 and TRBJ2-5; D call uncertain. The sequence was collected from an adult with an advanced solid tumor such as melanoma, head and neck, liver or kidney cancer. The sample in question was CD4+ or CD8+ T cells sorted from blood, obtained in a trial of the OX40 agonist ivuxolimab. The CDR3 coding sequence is TGTGCCACCAGCACCGCCCAAGAGACCCAGTACTTC. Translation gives CATSTAQETQYF.